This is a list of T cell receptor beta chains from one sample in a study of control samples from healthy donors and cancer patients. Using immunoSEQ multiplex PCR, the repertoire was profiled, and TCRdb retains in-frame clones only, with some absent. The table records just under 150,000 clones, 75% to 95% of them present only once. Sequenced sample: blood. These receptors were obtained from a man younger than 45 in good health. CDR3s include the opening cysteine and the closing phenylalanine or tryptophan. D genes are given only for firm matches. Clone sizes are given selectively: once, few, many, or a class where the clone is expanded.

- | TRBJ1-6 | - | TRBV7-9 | TGTGCCAGCAGCACCTATAATTCACCCCTCCACTTT | CASSTYNSPLHF
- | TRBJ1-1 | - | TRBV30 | TGTGCCTGGAGCGGAAACAGGGCCGAAGCTTTCTTT | CAWSGNRAEAFF
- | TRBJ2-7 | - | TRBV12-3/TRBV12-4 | TGTGCCAGCAGTCCAGGGCGAGGGCTCGAGCAGTACTTC | CASSPGRGLEQYF
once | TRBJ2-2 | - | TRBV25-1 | TGTGCCAGCAGTGAGGTTACAGGAGACCCGAACACCGGGGAGCTGTTTTTT | CASSEVTGDPNTGELFF
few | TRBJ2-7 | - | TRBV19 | TGTGCCAGTAGTGGGGAGGGGGCAAAGGTGGAGCAGTACTTC | CASSGEGAKVEQYF
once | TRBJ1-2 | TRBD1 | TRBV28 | TGTGCCAGCAGTTCAGGGGGAACGAGCTACACCTTC | CASSSGGTSYTF
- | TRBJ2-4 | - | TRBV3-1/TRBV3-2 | TGTGCCAGCAGCGAAACCGGGACCAATAACATTCAGTACTTC | CASSETGTNNIQYF
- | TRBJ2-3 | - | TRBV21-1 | TGTGCCAGCAGCAAAGCGAAGGGAACTTCCCCAGATACGCAGTATTTT | CASSKAKGTSPDTQYF
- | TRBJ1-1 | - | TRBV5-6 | TGTGCCAGCAGCAAGACGGGTGGGGAAGCTTTCTTT | CASSKTGGEAFF
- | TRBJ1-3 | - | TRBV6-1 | TGTGCCAGCAGTGAAACGCAGCACGCCGCGGACACCATATATTTT | CASSETQHAADTIYF
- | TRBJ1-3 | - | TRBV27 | TGTGCCAGCAGTCGTGGACAGCCTTTCTCTGGAAACACCATATATTTT | CASSRGQPFSGNTIYF
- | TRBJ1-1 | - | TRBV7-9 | TGTGCCAGCAGCCAGGGAGGGGTGGGGGCTTGGACTGAAGCTTTCTTT | CASSQGGVGAWTEAFF
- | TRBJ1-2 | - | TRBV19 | TGTGCCAGTAGTGTGTCGTTACTCTATGGCTACACCTTC | CASSVSLLYGYTF
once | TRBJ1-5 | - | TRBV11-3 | TGTGCCAGCAGCTTAGACCGCACAGGGAGGGATCAGCCCCAGCATTTT | CASSLDRTGRDQPQHF
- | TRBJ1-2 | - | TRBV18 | TGTGCCAGCTCACCAAGCCCGGATGGCTACACCTTC | CASSPSPDGYTF
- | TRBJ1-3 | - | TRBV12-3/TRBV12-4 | TGTGCCAGCAGTTTTGGCACCCAATATTTT | CASSFGTQYF
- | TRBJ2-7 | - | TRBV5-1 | TGCGCCAGCAGCCCATACCTACTAGACACGCCCTACGAGCAGTACTTC | CASSPYLLDTPYEQYF
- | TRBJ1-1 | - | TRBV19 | TGTGCCAGTAGTATAGATTACACTGAAGCTTTCTTT | CASSIDYTEAFF
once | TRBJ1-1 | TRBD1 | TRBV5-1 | TGCGCCAGCAGCTTCGAAGGACAGGGTGGGACTGAAGCTTTCTTT | CASSFEGQGGTEAFF
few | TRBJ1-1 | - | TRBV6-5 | TGTGCCAGCGGATCGCAGCTGAACACTGAAGCTTTCTTT | CASGSQLNTEAFF
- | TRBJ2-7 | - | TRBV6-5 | TGTGCCAGCAGTTATTATGTCGGAGGGAACGACGAGCAGTACTTC | CASSYYVGGNDEQYF
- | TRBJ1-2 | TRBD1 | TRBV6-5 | TGTGCCAGCAGTTACGGGGACAGGGGGTATGGCTACACCTTC | CASSYGDRGYGYTF
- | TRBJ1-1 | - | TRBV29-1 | TGCAGCGTTGAAGATTGGAGGGTTGGCACTGAAGCTTTCTTT | CSVEDWRVGTEAFF
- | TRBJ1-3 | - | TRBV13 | TGTGCCAGCAGCCTAAGATCCGGACGGAACTCTGGAAACACCATATATTTT | CASSLRSGRNSGNTIYF